The entry below describes one T cell receptor beta chain. As yet, its antigen is unknown. These data originate in a study of shared clonotypes between healthy human individuals. General study results and limits: A reduction in generation probabilities was seen for non-shared clonotypes relative to those shared by all four donors. Exclusively blood specimens were collected; tissue repertoires likely differ.

This table comes from immunoSEQ multiplex PCR, and its TCRdb copy is limited to in-frame clones, with some not included. This repertoire shows approximately 350,000 clones, roughly 96% found once; its top ten account for about 0.34%. Donors were healthy HIV-negative adults without recent acute infections or vaccinations. CDR3 length: 14 amino acids. Germline assignment: CDR1 SGHKS and CDR2 YYEKEE (reference sequence). V shed 3 bases and J shed 5 bases, with 14 bases lying between them. The sequenced sample was memory CD8+ T cells sorted from blood. Subset given: CD45RO+ cells pooled with CCR7-negative TemRA cells. This receptor was taken from a man younger than 40 in good health. The gene calls are TRBV5-5 and TRBJ2-5; D tentatively fits TRBD1 or TRBD2 (5 bases each). This chain's CDR3 is CASSSRTGTETQYF. CDR3 in DNA: TGTGCCAGCAGCTCAAGGACTGGGACGGAGACCCAGTACTTC.